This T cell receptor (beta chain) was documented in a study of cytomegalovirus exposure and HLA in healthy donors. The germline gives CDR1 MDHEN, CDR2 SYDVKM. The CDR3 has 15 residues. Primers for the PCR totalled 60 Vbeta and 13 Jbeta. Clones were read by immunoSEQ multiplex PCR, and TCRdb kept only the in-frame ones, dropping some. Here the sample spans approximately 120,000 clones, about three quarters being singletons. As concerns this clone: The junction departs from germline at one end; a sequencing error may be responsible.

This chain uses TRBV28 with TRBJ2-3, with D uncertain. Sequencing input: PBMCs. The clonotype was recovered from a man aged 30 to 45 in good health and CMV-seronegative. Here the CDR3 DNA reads TGTGCTAGCAGTATCAACCGTCCCGGCGGAGATACGCAGTATTTT. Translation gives CASSINRPGGDTQYF. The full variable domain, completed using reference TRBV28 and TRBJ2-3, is DVKVTQSSRYLVKRTGEKVFLECVQDMDHENMFWYRQDPGLGLRLIYFSYDVKMKEKGDIPEGYSVSREKKERFSLILESASTNQTSMYLCASSINRPGGDTQYFGPGTRLTVL.